This record covers a single T cell receptor beta chain. The data were taken from a study of PD-L1 blockade in urothelial cancer. The cohort comprised individuals with locally advanced or metastatic urothelial carcinoma. What went into each PCR as a spike was synthetic TCR analog templates. The repertoire was sequenced with immunoSEQ multiplex PCR; TCRdb's copy has only in-frame clones and lacks some. The profile shows approximately 65,000 clones, 85% to 90% of them singletons. Germline lookup yields CDR1 SNHLY and CDR2 FYNNEI. V shed 5 bases and J 9 bases; nucleotides not matched to a gene: 3. The CDR3 covers 14 residues.

The V and J genes are TRBV2 and TRBJ2-1; 14 nucleotides agree with TRBD2. The receptor was derived from a man aged 55-75 years with urothelial cancer. The sample in question was PBMCs, obtained around atezolizumab (anti-PD-L1) treatment. The CDR3 protein is CASSSGLAGGEQFF. CDR3 DNA: TGTGCCAGCAGTTCCGGACTAGCGGGGGGTGAGCAGTTCTTC. The full variable domain, with the rest looked up from reference TRBV2 and TRBJ2-1, is EPEVTQTPSHQVTQMGQEVILRCVPISNHLYFYWYRQILGQKVEFLVSFYNNEISEKSEIFDDQFSVERPDGSNFTLKIRSTKLEDSAMYFCASSSGLAGGEQFFGPGTRLTVL.